Detailed here is one T cell receptor (beta chain). The antigen is undetermined. Libraries were prepared by immunoSEQ multiplex PCR; TCRdb keeps only in-frame clonotypes and omits some of them. The sample has tens of thousands of clones; roughly 95% are singletons. Germline trimming cut 4 bases from V and 5 bases from J; bases unmatched to any gene: 10. This CDR3 region has 16 residues. Germline V CDR1 and CDR2: SQVTM, ANQGSEA. This entry belongs to a study of chemoradiotherapy in HPV16-positive cancers. Notes on the study in general: Functional assays defining HPV-specific T cells used only a couple of HPV16-positive patients.

This chain links TRBV29-1 with TRBJ2-5; 13 positions match TRBD2. The TCR comes from a human donor with HPV-associated anogenital cancer. The sample was taken from a patient who underwent chemoradiotherapy. The CDR3 sequence is CSVGQGLAGARETQYF. The DNA for the CDR3 is TGCAGCGTTGGACAAGGACTAGCGGGAGCCCGGGAGACCCAGTACTTC.